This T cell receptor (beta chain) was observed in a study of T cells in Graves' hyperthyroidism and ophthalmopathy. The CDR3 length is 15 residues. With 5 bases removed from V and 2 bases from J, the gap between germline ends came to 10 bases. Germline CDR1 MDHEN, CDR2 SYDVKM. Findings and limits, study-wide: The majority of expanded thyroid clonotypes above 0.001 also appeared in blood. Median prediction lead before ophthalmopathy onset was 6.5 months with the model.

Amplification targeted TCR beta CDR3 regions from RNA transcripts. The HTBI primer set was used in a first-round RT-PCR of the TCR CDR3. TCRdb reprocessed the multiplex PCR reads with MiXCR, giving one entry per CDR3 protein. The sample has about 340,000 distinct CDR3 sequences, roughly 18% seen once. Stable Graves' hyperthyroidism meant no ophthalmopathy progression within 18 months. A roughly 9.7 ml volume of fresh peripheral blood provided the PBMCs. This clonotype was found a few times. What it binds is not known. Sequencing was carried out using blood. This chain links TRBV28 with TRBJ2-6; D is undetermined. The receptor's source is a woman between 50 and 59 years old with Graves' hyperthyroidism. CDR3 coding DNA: TGTGCCAGCAGTATGGACGCCACTGGGGCCAACGTCCTGACTTTC. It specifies CASSMDATGANVLTF. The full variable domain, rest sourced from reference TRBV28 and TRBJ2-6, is DVKVTQSSRYLVKRTGEKVFLECVQDMDHENMFWYRQDPGLGLRLIYFSYDVKMKEKGDIPEGYSVSREKKERFSLILESASTNQTSMYLCASSMDATGANVLTFGAGSRLTVL.